A selection of T cell receptor beta chains follows, all from one sample in a study of T cell repertoires in cytomegalovirus infection. Using its own MiXCR run on the reads, TCRdb lists one record per CDR3 protein. The sample holds roughly 160,000 distinct CDR3 sequences; 20% to 25% are singletons and the top ten take 25%. For these TCRs, the target antigens are not known. The material sequenced was CD8+ T cells from cultured PBMCs, taken from culture after CMV antigen stimulation. These receptors came from a human donor in good health (CMV status not recorded). Some clones in this sample may be carry-over from other donors' samples. Each CDR3 is given with its conserved first and last residue. D genes are given only for firm matches. Size is omitted from some rows. Given values are once, few, many or a class for expanded clones.

j_call	d_call	v_call	clone_size	cdr3_nt	cdr3_aa
TRBJ2-3	TRBD1	TRBV12-3/TRBV12-4	-	TGTGCCAGCAGTGGGGGACAGGGAGCAAAGGGTAGCACAGATACGCAGTATTTT	CASSGGQGAKGSTDTQYF
TRBJ1-1	-	TRBV7-6	few	TGTGCCACGGCCAGGGGCACTGAAGCTTTCTTT	CATARGTEAFF
TRBJ2-1	TRBD2	TRBV20-1	-	TGCAGTGCTCCGGGACTAGTGAGATTCTATGAGCAGTTCTTC	CSAPGLVRFYEQFF
TRBJ2-6	TRBD1	TRBV7-2	many	TGTGCCAGCAGCTTGACAGGGATGAGCTCTGGGGCCAACGTCCTGACTTTC	CASSLTGMSSGANVLTF
TRBJ1-2	TRBD1	TRBV28	few	TGTGCCAGCAGTGCTCTAGGACAGGCCCTTTCAAACTATGGCTACACCTTC	CASSALGQALSNYGYTF
TRBJ1-1	-	TRBV7-9	-	TGTGCCAGCAGCCTTTACAGTGAAGCTTTCTTT	CASSLYSEAFF
TRBJ1-5	-	TRBV5-5	-	TGTGCCAGCAGCTTGGTTCCAGGGGAAGTACAGCCCCAGCATTTT	CASSLVPGEVQPQHF
TRBJ2-3	TRBD1	TRBV10-3	-	TGTGCCATCAGTGAGTACCTCCGGGACAGCAAGAAAACAGATACGCAGTATTTT	CAISEYLRDSKKTDTQYF
TRBJ2-7	-	TRBV2	-	TGTGCCAGCCAGGGGGGTCCCTACGAGCAGTACTTC	CASQGGPYEQYF
TRBJ1-1	-	TRBV27	-	TGTGCCAGCAGTTTATCCCCTAGAAGTCCCACTGAAGCTTTCTTT	CASSLSPRSPTEAFF
TRBJ2-1	TRBD2	TRBV7-8	few	TGTGCCAGCAGCTTAGCCGGGACTAGCGGGGGGACTGAGCAGTTCTTC	CASSLAGTSGGTEQFF
TRBJ2-1	TRBD1	TRBV6-2/TRBV6-3	-	TGTGCCAGCAGTTTTCCAGGGGGCTCGGATGAGCAGTTCTTC	CASSFPGGSDEQFF
TRBJ2-2	-	TRBV7-9	few	TGTGCCAGCAGCTCGCCGACTAGGAACACCGGGGAGCTGTTTTTT	CASSSPTRNTGELFF
TRBJ2-1	-	TRBV25-1	few	TGTGCCAGCAGGGATCCTTACAATGAGCAGTTCTTC	CASRDPYNEQFF
TRBJ1-5	-	TRBV18	-	TGTGCCAGCTCACCACCCGACCAGATTCATCAGCCCCAGCATTTT	CASSPPDQIHQPQHF
TRBJ2-1	-	TRBV25-1	-	TGTGCCAGCAGTGAAGACGATTACAATGAGCAGTTCTTC	CASSEDDYNEQFF
TRBJ2-3	-	TRBV7-2	few	TGTGCCAGCAGCTTGCCCTGGGACCCTACGCAGTATTTT	CASSLPWDPTQYF